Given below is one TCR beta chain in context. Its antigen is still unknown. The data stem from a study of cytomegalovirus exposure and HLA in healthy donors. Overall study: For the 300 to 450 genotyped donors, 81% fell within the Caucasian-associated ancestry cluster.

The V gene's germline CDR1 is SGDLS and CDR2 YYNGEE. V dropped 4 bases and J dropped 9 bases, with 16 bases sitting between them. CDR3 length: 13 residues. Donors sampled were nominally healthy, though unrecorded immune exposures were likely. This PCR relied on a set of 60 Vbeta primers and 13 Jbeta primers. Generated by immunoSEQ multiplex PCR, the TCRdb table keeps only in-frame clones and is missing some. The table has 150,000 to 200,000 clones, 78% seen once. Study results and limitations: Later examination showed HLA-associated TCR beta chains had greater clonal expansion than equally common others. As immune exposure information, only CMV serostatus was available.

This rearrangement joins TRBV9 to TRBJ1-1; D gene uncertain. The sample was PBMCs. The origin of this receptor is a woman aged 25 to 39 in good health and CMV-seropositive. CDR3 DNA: TGTGCCAGCAGCACCCCGGGAGGCAGGAAAGCTTTCTTT. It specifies CASSTPGGRKAFF.